Listed below are T cell receptor beta chains from one sample, sequenced in a study of T cells in Graves' hyperthyroidism and ophthalmopathy. MiXCR, run by TCRdb on the multiplex PCR reads, gives a single entry per CDR3 protein. Of around 620,000 distinct CDR3 sequences in the sample, roughly 17% were seen once. Specimen: blood. These receptors were taken from a woman aged 25-40 years with Graves' hyperthyroidism. Each CDR3 is given with its conserved first and last residue. The D gene is left open where the match is weak. Clone size is stated in some rows and not others, as once, few, many or a class when expanded.

J | size | V | D | CDR3 | DNA
TRBJ2-7 | NA | TRBV5-6 | NA | CASSSPDRSYEQYF | TGTGCCAGCAGCTCGCCCGACAGGAGCTACGAGCAGTACTTC
TRBJ1-1 | many | TRBV5-1 | NA | CASSLSPAGQDTEAFF | TGCGCCAGCAGCTTGAGCCCCGCAGGCCAAGACACTGAAGCTTTCTTT
TRBJ1-3 | many | TRBV27 | NA | CASSLSSPGLYGNTIYF | TGTGCCAGCAGTTTATCGAGCCCAGGGCTCTACGGAAACACCATATATTTT
TRBJ1-2 | once | TRBV6-2/TRBV6-3 | NA | CASRTGVVGYTF | TGTGCCAGCAGAACGGGGGTGGTCGGCTACACCTTC
TRBJ1-1 | many | TRBV12-3/TRBV12-4 | TRBD1 | CASSYRGSNTEAFF | TGTGCCAGCAGCTACAGGGGCTCAAACACTGAAGCTTTCTTT
TRBJ2-5 | many | TRBV24-1 | NA | CATSDSRPVETQYF | TGTGCCACCAGTGATTCCCGTCCTGTAGAGACCCAGTACTTC
TRBJ2-7 | NA | TRBV12-3/TRBV12-4 | NA | CASSTGANEQYF | TGTGCCAGCAGTACAGGCGCGAACGAGCAGTACTTC
TRBJ2-2 | many | TRBV28 | TRBD1 | CASSLPPGQGARELFF | TGTGCCAGCAGTTTACCACCGGGACAGGGGGCCCGGGAGCTGTTTTTT
TRBJ1-1 | NA | TRBV19 | NA | CASSIGTREAFF | TGTGCCAGTAGTATAGGAACACGTGAAGCTTTCTTT
TRBJ2-1 | many | TRBV5-6 | NA | CASSLDRQNEQFF | TGTGCCAGCAGCTTAGACAGGCAGAATGAGCAGTTCTTC
TRBJ2-7 | NA | TRBV5-5 | TRBD1 | CASRRPGQGAREQYF | TGTGCCAGCAGACGACCGGGACAGGGGGCGCGGGAGCAGTACTTC
TRBJ1-2 | many | TRBV20-1 | NA | CSAREGSAANYGYTF | TGCAGTGCTAGAGAGGGGTCGGCGGCAAACTATGGCTACACCTTC
TRBJ2-2 | NA | TRBV28 | NA | CASTMQPNTGELFF | TGTGCCAGCACAATGCAACCAAACACCGGGGAGCTGTTTTTT
TRBJ2-1 | many | TRBV12-3/TRBV12-4 | NA | CASSLRANSNEQFF | TGTGCCAGCAGTTTACGGGCGAACTCCAATGAGCAGTTCTTC
TRBJ1-4 | NA | TRBV20-1 | NA | CSALTGLPGTNEKLFF | TGCAGTGCTTTAACCGGGCTCCCGGGAACTAATGAAAAACTGTTTTTT
TRBJ2-2 | few | TRBV18 | NA | CASSPRLDTGELFF | TGTGCCAGCTCACCGAGGCTCGACACCGGGGAGCTGTTTTTT
TRBJ2-4 | NA | TRBV6-1 | TRBD2 | CASSDLFGGGNIQYF | TGTGCCAGCAGTGATCTTTTTGGGGGGGGGAACATTCAGTACTTC
TRBJ2-4 | NA | TRBV14 | TRBD2 | CASSRFGRRLAKNIQYF | TGTGCCAGCAGCCGATTCGGGAGGCGCTTAGCCAAAAACATTCAGTACTTC
TRBJ1-5 | NA | TRBV10-3 | NA | CAISEFGAGQPQHF | TGTGCCATCAGTGAGTTTGGGGCAGGACAGCCCCAGCATTTT
TRBJ1-2 | few | TRBV12-3/TRBV12-4 | NA | CASSLTVRGYTF | TGTGCCAGCAGTCTGACCGTTCGGGGCTACACCTTC
TRBJ2-1 | few | TRBV7-9 | NA | CASSSSISLYNEQFF | TGTGCCAGCAGCTCGAGTATCTCTTTATACAATGAGCAGTTCTTC
TRBJ2-2 | NA | TRBV18 | NA | CASSPVGLLSTGELFF | TGTGCCAGCTCACCGGTGGGGTTGCTCAGCACCGGGGAGCTGTTTTTT
TRBJ1-5 | few | TRBV9 | TRBD1 | CASSAGTGAPYQPQHF | TGTGCCAGCAGCGCGGGGACAGGGGCCCCCTATCAGCCCCAGCATTTT
TRBJ2-3 | many | TRBV5-1 | NA | CASSYATGSDTQYF | TGCGCCAGCAGCTACGCCACAGGGTCAGATACGCAGTATTTT
TRBJ2-1 | few | TRBV20-1 | NA | CSARDSYFQFF | TGCAGTGCTCGGGACTCCTACTTTCAGTTCTTC
TRBJ2-1 | many | TRBV7-8 | NA | CASSFGPRGNEQFF | TGTGCCAGCAGCTTTGGACCTAGGGGCAATGAGCAGTTCTTC
TRBJ2-7 | few | TRBV6-1 | NA | CASRKGAGYEQYF | TGTGCCAGCAGGAAGGGGGCGGGGTACGAGCAGTACTTC
TRBJ1-2 | many | TRBV7-2 | TRBD1 | CASSPGTGDYGYTF | TGTGCCAGCAGCCCCGGGACAGGGGACTATGGCTACACCTTC
TRBJ1-1 | many | TRBV7-9 | NA | CASSLEGVTEAFF | TGCGCCAGCAGCCTGGAGGGTGTCACTGAAGCTTTCTTT
TRBJ1-1 | many | TRBV28 | NA | CASSFFGEGRNTEAFF | TGTGCCAGCAGTTTCTTCGGTGAGGGGAGGAACACTGAAGCTTTCTTT
TRBJ2-1 | few | TRBV10-3 | TRBD2 | CAISESISGRVGDEQFF | TGTGCCATCAGTGAGTCGATTAGCGGGAGGGTTGGGGATGAGCAGTTCTTC
TRBJ2-1 | many | TRBV30 | NA | CAWKNRDFEQFF | TGTGCCTGGAAAAACAGGGACTTTGAGCAGTTCTTC
TRBJ2-1 | many | TRBV2 | NA | CASSDPGTYYNEQFF | TGTGCCAGCAGTGATCCCGGGACTTACTACAATGAGCAGTTCTTC
TRBJ1-1 | many | TRBV7-2 | NA | CASSLRIETEAFF | TGTGCCAGCAGCTTGCGTATCGAAACTGAAGCTTTCTTT
TRBJ1-1 | many | TRBV20-1 | NA | CSARDRERFIRNTEAFF | TGCAGTGCTAGAGACAGAGAGAGGTTCATTAGGAACACTGAAGCTTTCTTT
TRBJ2-1 | few | TRBV9 | TRBD1 | CASSVVSGGGDEQFF | TGTGCCAGCAGCGTAGTGTCAGGGGGCGGCGATGAGCAGTTCTTC
TRBJ1-5 | once | TRBV9 | NA | CASSVGDGRQGSYQPQHF | TGTGCCAGCAGCGTAGGAGATGGGAGGCAGGGGAGTTATCAGCCCCAGCATTTT
TRBJ1-4 | many | TRBV2 | NA | CASSYDQTPNEKLFF | TGTGCCAGCAGTTACGACCAAACACCTAATGAAAAACTGTTTTTT
TRBJ1-1 | few | TRBV7-2 | NA | CASSQLFNTEAFF | TGTGCCAGCAGCCAACTCTTTAACACTGAAGCTTTCTTT
TRBJ2-1 | NA | TRBV9 | TRBD2 | CASSVLLAGGPGEQFF | TGTGCCAGCAGCGTGCTACTAGCGGGAGGGCCGGGGGAGCAGTTCTTC
TRBJ1-6 | NA | TRBV20-1 | NA | CSASPGRASSPLHF | TGCAGTGCTTCCCCGGGTAGGGCTTCGTCACCCCTCCACTTT
TRBJ2-1 | NA | TRBV4-3 | NA | CASTPGGRSESSYNEQFF | TGCGCCAGCACCCCTGGAGGTAGGAGCGAGAGCTCCTACAATGAGCAGTTCTTC